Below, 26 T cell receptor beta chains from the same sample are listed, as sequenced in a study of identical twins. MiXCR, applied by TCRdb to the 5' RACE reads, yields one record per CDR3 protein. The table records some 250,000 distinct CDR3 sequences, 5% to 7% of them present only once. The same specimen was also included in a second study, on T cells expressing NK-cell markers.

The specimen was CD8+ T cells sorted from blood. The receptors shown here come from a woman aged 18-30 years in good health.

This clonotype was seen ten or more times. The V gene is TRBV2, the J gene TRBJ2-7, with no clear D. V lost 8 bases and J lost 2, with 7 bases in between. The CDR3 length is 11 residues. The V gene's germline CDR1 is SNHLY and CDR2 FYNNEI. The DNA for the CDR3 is TGTGCCAGCCAGCAGCCCTACGAGCAGTACTTC. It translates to CASQQPYEQYF.

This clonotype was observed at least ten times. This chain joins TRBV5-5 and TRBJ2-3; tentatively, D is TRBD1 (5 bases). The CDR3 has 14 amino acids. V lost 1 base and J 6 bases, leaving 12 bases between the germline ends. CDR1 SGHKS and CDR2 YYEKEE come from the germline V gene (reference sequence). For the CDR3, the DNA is TGTGCCAGCAGCTTGAGTCAAGGGGCTGATACGCAGTATTTT. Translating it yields CASSLSQGADTQYF.

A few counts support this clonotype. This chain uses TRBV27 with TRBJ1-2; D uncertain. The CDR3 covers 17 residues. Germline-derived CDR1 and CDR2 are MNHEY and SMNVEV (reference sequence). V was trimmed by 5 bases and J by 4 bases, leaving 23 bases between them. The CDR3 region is CASSPQEIFPLGYGYTF. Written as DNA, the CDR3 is TGTGCCAGCAGTCCTCAGGAGATATTTCCCCTAGGCTATGGCTACACCTTC.

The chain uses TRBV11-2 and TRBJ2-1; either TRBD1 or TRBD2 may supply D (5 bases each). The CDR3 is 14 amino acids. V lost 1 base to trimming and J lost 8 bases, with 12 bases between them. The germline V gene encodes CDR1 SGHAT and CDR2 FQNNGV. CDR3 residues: CASSLAGAWDEQFF. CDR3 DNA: TGTGCCAGCAGCTTAGCCGGGGCCTGGGATGAGCAGTTCTTC.

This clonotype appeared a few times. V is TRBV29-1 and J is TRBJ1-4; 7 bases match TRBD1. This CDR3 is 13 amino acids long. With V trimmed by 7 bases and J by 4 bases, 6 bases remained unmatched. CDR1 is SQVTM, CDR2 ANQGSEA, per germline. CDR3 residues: CSAAGGDNEKLFF. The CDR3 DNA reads TGCAGCGCCGCAGGGGGGGATAATGAAAAACTGTTTTTT. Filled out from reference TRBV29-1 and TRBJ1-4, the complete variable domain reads SAVISQKPSRDICQRGTSLTIQCQVDSQVTMMFWYRQQPGQSLTLIATANQGSEATYESGFVIDKFPISRPNLTFSTLTVSNMSPEDSSIYLCSAAGGDNEKLFFGSGTQLSVL.

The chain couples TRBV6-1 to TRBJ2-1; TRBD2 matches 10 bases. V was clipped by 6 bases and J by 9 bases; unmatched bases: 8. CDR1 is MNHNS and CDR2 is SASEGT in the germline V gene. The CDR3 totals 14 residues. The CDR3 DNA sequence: TGTGCCAGCAGCCCGAGCGGGGGGGTGAGTGAGCAGTTCTTC. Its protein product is CASSPSGGVSEQFF.

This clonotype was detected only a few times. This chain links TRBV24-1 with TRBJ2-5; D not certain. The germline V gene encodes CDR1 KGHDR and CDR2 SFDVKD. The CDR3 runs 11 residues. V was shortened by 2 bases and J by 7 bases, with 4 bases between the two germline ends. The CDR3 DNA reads TGTGCCACCAGTGATTCGGGGACCCAGTACTTC. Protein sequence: CATSDSGTQYF.

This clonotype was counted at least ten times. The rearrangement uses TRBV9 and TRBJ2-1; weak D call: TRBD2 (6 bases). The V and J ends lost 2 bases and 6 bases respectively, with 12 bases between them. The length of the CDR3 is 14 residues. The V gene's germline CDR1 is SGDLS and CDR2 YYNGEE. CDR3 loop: CASSVDGSGNEQFF. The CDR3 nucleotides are TGTGCCAGCAGCGTCGACGGGAGCGGCAATGAGCAGTTCTTC.

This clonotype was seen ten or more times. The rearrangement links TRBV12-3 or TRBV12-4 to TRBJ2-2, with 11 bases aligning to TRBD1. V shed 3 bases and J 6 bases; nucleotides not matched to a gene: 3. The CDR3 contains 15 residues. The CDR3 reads CASSLGQGGAGELFF. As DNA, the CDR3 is TGTGCCAGCAGTTTGGGACAGGGGGGAGCCGGGGAGCTGTTTTTT.

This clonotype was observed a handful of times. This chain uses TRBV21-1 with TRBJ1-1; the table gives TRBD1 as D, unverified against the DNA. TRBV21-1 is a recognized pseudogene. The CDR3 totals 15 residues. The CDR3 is CASSKLGQLPRAAFF. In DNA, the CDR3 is TGTGCCAGCAGCAAACTGGGACAACTCCCCCGTGCAGCTTTCTTT.

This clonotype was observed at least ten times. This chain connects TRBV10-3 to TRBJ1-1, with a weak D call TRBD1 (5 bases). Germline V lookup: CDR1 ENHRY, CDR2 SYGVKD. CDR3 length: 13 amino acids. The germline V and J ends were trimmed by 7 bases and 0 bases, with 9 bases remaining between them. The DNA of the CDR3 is TGTGCCATCACCCGGGGGATGAACACTGAAGCTTTCTTT. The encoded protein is CAITRGMNTEAFF.

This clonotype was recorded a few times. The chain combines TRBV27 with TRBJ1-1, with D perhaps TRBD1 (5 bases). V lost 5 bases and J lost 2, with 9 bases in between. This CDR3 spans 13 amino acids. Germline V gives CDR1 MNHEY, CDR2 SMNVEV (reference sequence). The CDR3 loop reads CASSGTFNTEAFF. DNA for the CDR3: TGTGCCAGCAGTGGGACCTTCAACACTGAAGCTTTCTTT.

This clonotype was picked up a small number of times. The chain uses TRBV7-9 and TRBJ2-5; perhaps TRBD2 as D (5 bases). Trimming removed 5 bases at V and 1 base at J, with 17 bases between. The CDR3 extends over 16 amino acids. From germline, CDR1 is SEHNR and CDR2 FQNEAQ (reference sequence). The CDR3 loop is CASSQSGSLSQETQYF. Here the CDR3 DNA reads TGTGCCAGCAGCCAATCGGGATCCCTCTCCCAAGAGACCCAGTACTTC.

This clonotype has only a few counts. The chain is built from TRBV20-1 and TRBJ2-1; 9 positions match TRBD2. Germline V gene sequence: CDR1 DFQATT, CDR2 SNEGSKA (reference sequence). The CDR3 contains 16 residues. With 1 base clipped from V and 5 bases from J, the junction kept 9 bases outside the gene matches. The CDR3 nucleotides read TGCAGTGCTAGAGCCATTAGCGGGAGAGGTCACAATGAGCAGTTCTTC. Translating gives CSARAISGRGHNEQFF.

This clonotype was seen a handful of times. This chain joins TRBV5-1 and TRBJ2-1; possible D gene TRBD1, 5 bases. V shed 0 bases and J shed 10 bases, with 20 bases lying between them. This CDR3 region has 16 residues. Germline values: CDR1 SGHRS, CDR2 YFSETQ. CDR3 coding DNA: TGCGCCAGCAGCTTGGCCCGGGCAGGGTGGTCGATCGAGCAGTTCTTC. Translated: CASSLARAGWSIEQFF.

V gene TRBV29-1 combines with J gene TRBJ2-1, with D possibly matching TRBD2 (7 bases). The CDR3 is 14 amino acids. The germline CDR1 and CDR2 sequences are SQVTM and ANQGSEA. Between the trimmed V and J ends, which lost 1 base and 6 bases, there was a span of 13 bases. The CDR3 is CSVEGVGGPNEQFF. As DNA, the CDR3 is TGCAGCGTTGAAGGGGTGGGGGGGCCCAATGAGCAGTTCTTC.

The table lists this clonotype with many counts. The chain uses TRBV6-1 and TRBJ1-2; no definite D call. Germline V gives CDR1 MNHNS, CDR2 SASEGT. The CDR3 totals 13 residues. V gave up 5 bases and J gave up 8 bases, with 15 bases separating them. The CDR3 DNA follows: TGTGCCAGCAGTCATGACTCCTGGGAGGGCTACACCTTC. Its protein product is CASSHDSWEGYTF.

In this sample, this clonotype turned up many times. CDR3 nucleotides: TGTGCCAGCAGTTTTTTTGGGGGGGAGTTTGATACGCAGTATTTT. Its protein product is CASSFFGGEFDTQYF. This rearrangement joins TRBV12-3 or TRBV12-4 to TRBJ2-3; 7 bases agree with TRBD2. The CDR3 has 15 residues. V gave up 3 bases and J gave up 6 bases; unmatched junction bases: 9.

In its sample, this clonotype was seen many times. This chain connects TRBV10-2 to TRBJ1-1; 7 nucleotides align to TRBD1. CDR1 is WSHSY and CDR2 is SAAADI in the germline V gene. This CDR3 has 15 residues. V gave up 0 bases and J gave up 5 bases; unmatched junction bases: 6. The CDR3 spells CASSESGRGRTEAFF. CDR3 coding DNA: TGCGCCAGCAGTGAGTCGGGGAGGGGGCGAACTGAAGCTTTCTTT.

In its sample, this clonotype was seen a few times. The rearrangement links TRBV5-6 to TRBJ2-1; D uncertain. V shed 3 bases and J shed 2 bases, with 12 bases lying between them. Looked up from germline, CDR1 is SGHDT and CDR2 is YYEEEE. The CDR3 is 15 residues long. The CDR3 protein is CASSSDEVAYNEQFF. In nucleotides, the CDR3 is TGTGCCAGCAGCTCCGATGAGGTGGCCTACAATGAGCAGTTCTTC.

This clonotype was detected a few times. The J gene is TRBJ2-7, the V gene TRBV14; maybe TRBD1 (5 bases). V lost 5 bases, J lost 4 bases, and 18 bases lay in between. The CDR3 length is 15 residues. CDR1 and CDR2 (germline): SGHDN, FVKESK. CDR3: CASSVGQGGPYEQYF. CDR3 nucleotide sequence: TGTGCCAGCAGCGTTGGTCAGGGCGGCCCGTACGAGCAGTACTTC.

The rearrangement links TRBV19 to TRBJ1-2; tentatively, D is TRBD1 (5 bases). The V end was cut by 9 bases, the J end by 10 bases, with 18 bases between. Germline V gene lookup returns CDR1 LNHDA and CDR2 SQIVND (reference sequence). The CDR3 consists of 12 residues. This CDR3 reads CASSQGLLYYTF. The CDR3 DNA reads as TGTGCCAGCTCCCAGGGCCTACTCTACTACACCTTC.

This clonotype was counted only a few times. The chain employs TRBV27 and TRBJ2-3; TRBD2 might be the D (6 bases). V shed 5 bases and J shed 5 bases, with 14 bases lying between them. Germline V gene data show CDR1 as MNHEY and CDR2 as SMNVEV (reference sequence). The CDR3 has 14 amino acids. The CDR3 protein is CASSLGRRGDTQYF. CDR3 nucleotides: TGTGCCAGCAGTCTCGGACGGCGGGGAGATACGCAGTATTTT.

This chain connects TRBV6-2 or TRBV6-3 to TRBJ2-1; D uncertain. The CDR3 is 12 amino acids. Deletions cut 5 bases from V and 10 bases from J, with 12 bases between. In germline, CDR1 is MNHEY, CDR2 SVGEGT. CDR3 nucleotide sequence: TGTGCCAGCAGTAAGAAAGTTGGGGAGCAGTTCTTC. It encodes CASSKKVGEQFF.

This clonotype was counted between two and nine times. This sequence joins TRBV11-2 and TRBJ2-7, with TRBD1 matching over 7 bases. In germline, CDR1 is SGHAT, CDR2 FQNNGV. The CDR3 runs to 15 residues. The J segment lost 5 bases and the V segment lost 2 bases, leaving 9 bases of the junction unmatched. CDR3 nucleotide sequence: TGTGCCAGCAGCTTACCCGCCCACAGGGGTAACGAGCAGTACTTC. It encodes CASSLPAHRGNEQYF.

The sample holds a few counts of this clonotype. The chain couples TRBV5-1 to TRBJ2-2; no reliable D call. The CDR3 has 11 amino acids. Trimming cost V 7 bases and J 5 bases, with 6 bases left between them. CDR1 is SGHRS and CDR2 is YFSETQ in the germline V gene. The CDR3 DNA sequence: TGCGCCAGCGTAGGAACCGGGGAGCTGTTTTTT. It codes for CASVGTGELFF.